This TCR beta chain is from a study of shared clonotypes between healthy human individuals. This CDR3 is 14 amino acids long. Germline loops: CDR1 SQVTM, CDR2 ANQGSEA. The V gene lost 1 base and the J gene lost 2 bases, with 12 bases spanning the gap. Cells designated naive CD8 were CD45RO-negative and were positively selected for CCR7, with terminally differentiated effector memory CD45RA+ cells excluded. Sequenced by immunoSEQ multiplex PCR; TCRdb stores in-frame clones only, minus some. The profile shows about 610,000 clones, approximately 96% of them singletons. This chain uses TRBV29-1 with TRBJ2-7, with D possibly being TRBD1 (5 bases). The receptor was isolated from a young woman in good health. The sample comprised naive CD8+ T cells sorted from blood. The CDR3 sequence is CSVEGGELAYEQYF. DNA for the CDR3: TGCAGCGTTGAAGGGGGCGAATTGGCCTACGAGCAGTACTTC.